These 27 T cell receptor beta chains were sequenced from one sample in a study of shared clonotypes between healthy human individuals. The naive CD8 subset, CD45RO-negative cells positively selected for CCR7, excluded terminally differentiated effector memory CD45RA+ cells. Clones were read by immunoSEQ multiplex PCR, and TCRdb kept only the in-frame ones, dropping some. The sample comprises approximately 2,200,000 clones, about 93% of which are singletons, and 1.5% to 2% rests with the top ten. Sequenced: naive CD8+ T cells from PBMCs. These receptors all come from a man between 18 and 35 years old in good health. Some clones in this sample may be carry-over from other donors' samples.

This rearrangement joins TRBV27 to TRBJ1-5; D unclear. V lost 6 bases and J 6 bases, leaving 21 bases between the germline ends. The CDR3 totals 16 residues. The germline gives CDR1 MNHEY, CDR2 SMNVEV (reference sequence). This CDR3 is CASSPAGGDLGQPQHF. The DNA of the CDR3 is TGTGCCAGCAGCCCGGCGGGAGGAGATTTGGGTCAGCCCCAGCATTTT.

V usage is TRBV30 and J usage is TRBJ2-2, with D possibly called TRBD1 or TRBD2 (6 bases each). The germline V and J ends were trimmed by 0 bases and 6 bases, with 14 bases remaining between them. This CDR3 is built from 15 residues. From germline, CDR1 is GTSNPN and CDR2 SVGIG (reference sequence). CDR3 amino acids: CAWSVYRGVAGELFF. CDR3 DNA: TGTGCCTGGAGTGTTTATAGGGGGGTAGCCGGGGAGCTGTTTTTT.

As concerns this clone: This specimen includes other DNA sequences encoding the same CDR3. The V call is TRBV4-2, the J call TRBJ2-1; D gene unclear. The CDR3 contains 11 residues. Germline CDR1 LGHNA, CDR2 YNFKEQ. Trimming took off 3 bases at V and 6 bases at J, with 3 bases between the two ends. The chain's CDR3 is CASSQGNEQFF. In DNA, the CDR3 is TGTGCCAGCAGCCAGGGCAATGAGCAGTTCTTC.

The genes are TRBV7-9 and TRBJ1-3; no firm D call. The V end was cut by 6 bases, the J end by 0 bases, with 12 bases between. This CDR3 has 15 amino acids. The germline V gene encodes CDR1 SEHNR and CDR2 FQNEAQ (reference sequence). DNA of the CDR3: TGTGCCAGCAGTTTCGGGCGTATCTCTGGAAACACCATATATTTT. It is translated as CASSFGRISGNTIYF.

V and J are TRBV5-1 and TRBJ2-7, with 8 bases identical to TRBD2. Germline loops: CDR1 SGHRS, CDR2 YFSETQ. The CDR3 extends over 11 amino acids. With 7 bases clipped from V and 6 bases from J, the junction kept 3 bases outside the gene matches. The CDR3 spells CASSGTSEQYF. Written as DNA, the CDR3 is TGCGCCAGCTCTGGGACTAGCGAGCAGTACTTC.

V is TRBV5-6 and J is TRBJ1-5, with D tentatively TRBD1 (5 bases). V lost 4 bases and J lost 3, with 17 bases in between. Per the germline V gene, CDR1 is SGHDT and CDR2 is YYEEEE. The CDR3 is made up of 16 amino acids. The CDR3 bases are TGTGCCAGCAGCGTACATGGGGGGACCGTCAATCAGCCCCAGCATTTT. Protein sequence: CASSVHGGTVNQPQHF.

The DNA of the CDR3 is TGTGCCAGCAGTTCGGACAGGGGAATTGGACAGCCCCAGCATTTT. It translates to CASSSDRGIGQPQHF. The V call is TRBV27, the J call TRBJ1-5; 9 bases fit TRBD1. There are 15 residues in the CDR3. J lost 7 bases, V lost 4 bases, and 8 bases had no gene match. Germline lookup yields CDR1 MNHEY and CDR2 SMNVEV (reference sequence).

The chain carries TRBV6-5 and TRBJ2-5; 9 bases fit TRBD1. The ends lost 8 bases at V and 5 bases at J; junction bases unmatched: 9. The CDR3 totals 14 residues. Per the germline V gene, CDR1 is MNHEY and CDR2 is SVGAGI. The CDR3 bases are TGTGCCAGCCTCGGGACAGGGAGTCGCGAGACCCAGTACTTC. This codes for CASLGTGSRETQYF.

The chain recombines TRBV9 with TRBJ2-5; possibly TRBD1 or TRBD2 for D (5 bases each). Trimming shortened V by 7 bases and J by 5 bases, and 15 bases separated the two germline ends. CDR1 and CDR2 (germline): SGDLS, YYNGEE. The CDR3 covers 13 residues. This chain's CDR3 is CASSDPWGETQYF. CDR3 sequence (DNA): TGTGCCAGCTCCGATCCCTGGGGGGAGACCCAGTACTTC. Variable domain in full (rest from reference TRBV9 and TRBJ2-5): DSGVTQTPKHLITATGQRVTLRCSPRSGDLSVYWYQQSLDQGLQFLIQYYNGEERAKGNILERFSAQQFPDLHSELNLSSLELGDSALYFCASSDPWGETQYFGPGTRLLVL.

The rearrangement joins TRBV19 to TRBJ1-5; D uncertain. The V and J ends lost 1 base and 11 bases respectively, with 6 bases between them. Per germline, CDR1 LNHDA and CDR2 SQIVND (reference sequence). The CDR3 totals 11 residues. CDR3 bases: TGTGCCAGTAGTATAGGTGAGACCCAGCATTTT. Protein product: CASSIGETQHF.

J is TRBJ1-1 and V is TRBV27; D is unresolved. Germline V gives CDR1 MNHEY, CDR2 SMNVEV (reference sequence). CDR3 length: 15 residues. V was pared by 3 bases and J by 3 bases, with 14 bases between. The CDR3 bases are TGTGCCAGCAGTTTGGGCAGTGGAGCGTACACTGAAGCTTTCTTT. This encodes CASSLGSGAYTEAFF.

This clone was observed a single time. CDR3 residues: CAISESYRGAETSNYGYTF. CDR3 sequence (DNA): TGTGCCATCAGTGAGTCGTACCGGGGGGCTGAAACCTCTAACTATGGCTACACCTTC. V usage is TRBV10-3 and J usage is TRBJ1-2, with D possibly TRBD1 on 6 matching bases. The germline V gene has CDR1 ENHRY and CDR2 SYGVKD. The CDR3 is made up of 19 amino acids. Trimming removed 0 bases at V and 0 bases at J, with 20 bases between.

Comment on this clone: This CDR3 is also generated by other DNA sequences in the sample. The chain couples TRBV5-1 to TRBJ2-5, with TRBD2 identical over 9 bases. The germline V gene has CDR1 SGHRS and CDR2 YFSETQ. The CDR3 spans 15 residues. Trimming cost V 0 bases and J 3 bases; bases outside gene matches: 3. The CDR3 region has the DNA TGCGCCAGCAGCTTGGGTCTAGCGGGAAAAGAGACCCAGTACTTC. This sequence encodes CASSLGLAGKETQYF.

The chain combines TRBV27 with TRBJ2-7; 7 nucleotides align to TRBD1. This CDR3 is 14 amino acids long. The germline V gene encodes CDR1 MNHEY and CDR2 SMNVEV (reference sequence). V dropped 6 bases and J dropped 2; count of bases not matched to a gene: 7. This CDR3 is CASRPPGQPYEQYF. DNA of the CDR3: TGTGCCAGCAGACCGCCGGGACAGCCCTACGAGCAGTACTTC.

CDR3 DNA: TGCGCCAGCAGCCAAGGGGCTAGCGGGAGGGCCTCTCTAGCCAAAAACATTCAGTACTTC. Translating it yields CASSQGASGRASLAKNIQYF. This chain uses TRBV4-1 with TRBJ2-4; the match to TRBD2 covers 12 bases. The CDR3 contains 20 residues. J was trimmed by 0 bases and V by 1 base; bases with no gene match: 10. The germline CDR1 and CDR2 sequences are MGHRA and YSYEKL.

The chain carries TRBV5-6 and TRBJ1-1, with D perhaps TRBD1 (5 bases). The V end was cut by 4 bases, the J end by 4 bases, with 17 bases between. The CDR3 has 15 amino acids. Germline V gene data show CDR1 as SGHDT and CDR2 as YYEEEE. The CDR3 nucleotides are TGTGCCAGCAGCCCACCTCCGGGGGTGGGCACTGAAGCTTTCTTT. It codes for CASSPPPGVGTEAFF.

This chain joins TRBV7-6 and TRBJ2-1; no firm D call. V lost 4 bases to trimming and J lost 0 bases, with 7 bases between them. The CDR3 covers 14 residues. CDR1 is SGHVS and CDR2 is FNYEAQ in the germline V gene. The CDR3 here is CASSSEASYNEQFF. CDR3 in DNA: TGTGCCAGCAGCTCCGAGGCCTCCTACAATGAGCAGTTCTTC.

The chain couples TRBV15 to TRBJ2-1; 8 positions agree with TRBD2. The junction had 16 bases not matched to a gene; V was cut back by 0 bases and J by 0 bases. CDR1 and CDR2 from the germline V gene are LNHNV and YYDKDF (reference sequence). This CDR3 contains 21 residues. The CDR3, as DNA: TGTGCCACCAGCAGAGATTCCCTGGCGGGAGGCCCTGAATACTCCTACAATGAGCAGTTCTTC. This gives the protein CATSRDSLAGGPEYSYNEQFF. The full variable domain, its missing parts supplied by reference TRBV15 and TRBJ2-1, is DAMVIQNPRYQVTQFGKPVTLSCSQTLNHNVMYWYQQKSSQAPKLLFHYYDKDFNNEADTPDNFQSRRPNTSFCFLDIRSPGLGDTAMYLCATSRDSLAGGPEYSYNEQFFGPGTRLTVL.

The chain employs TRBV5-8 and TRBJ1-2, with D possibly matching TRBD1 (5 bases). V was clipped by 2 bases and J by 2 bases, with 19 bases between them. Germline values: CDR1 SGHTS, CDR2 YDEGEE. The CDR3 spans 17 residues. The chain's CDR3 is CASSLLGGGSPNYGYTF. The CDR3 DNA reads TGTGCCAGCAGCTTACTCGGCGGGGGGAGCCCCAACTATGGCTACACCTTC.

In regard to this clone: Other DNA sequences in the same sample also yield this CDR3. V gene TRBV7-2 combines with J gene TRBJ2-3; 7 bases map to TRBD2. Per the germline V gene, CDR1 is SGHTA and CDR2 is FQGNSA. The CDR3 is 14 amino acids. Unmatched junction bases numbered 2, after V lost 5 bases and J lost 0 bases. This CDR3 is CASSLSGSTDTQYF. The CDR3 region has the DNA TGTGCCAGCAGCCTTAGCGGGAGCACAGATACGCAGTATTTT.

With regard to this clone: This CDR3 is also generated by other DNA sequences in the sample. The CDR3 DNA reads TGTGCCAGCAGTTACTCCGGGGAGACCCAGTACTTC. It encodes CASSYSGETQYF. The chain is built from TRBV6-5 and TRBJ2-5; D not resolved. The CDR3 is 12 residues long. V lost 0 bases and J 5 bases, leaving 4 bases between the germline ends. The germline gives CDR1 MNHEY, CDR2 SVGAGI.

This clone came up a few times. This sample includes further DNA sequences coding for the same CDR3. This chain links TRBV9 with TRBJ2-2; D is unresolved. This CDR3 contains 12 residues. Germline CDR1 is SGDLS and CDR2 is YYNGEE. V was shortened by 0 bases and J by 6 bases, with 3 bases between the two germline ends. The CDR3 DNA is TGTGCCAGCAGCGTAGGATCCGGGGAGCTGTTTTTT. Amino acids: CASSVGSGELFF.

As DNA, the CDR3 is TGTGCCAGCAGCCACACAGGGACGCCTGGGGAGACCCAGTACTTC. Translated: CASSHTGTPGETQYF. The rearrangement uses TRBV6-1 and TRBJ2-5; D might be TRBD1 (6 bases). V shed 6 bases and J shed 5 bases, with 19 bases lying between them. Germline V gene sequence: CDR1 MNHNS, CDR2 SASEGT. CDR3 length: 15 residues.

This clone was recorded once. The rearrangement joins TRBV27 to TRBJ2-7; TRBD1 might be the D (6 bases). The CDR3 has 15 amino acids. The V end lost 2 bases, the J end lost 6 bases, and 17 bases lay between the germline ends. Germline V lookup: CDR1 MNHEY, CDR2 SMNVEV (reference sequence). CDR3 protein: CASSLGVTGKGEQYF. CDR3 nucleotides: TGTGCCAGCAGTTTAGGGGTAACAGGGAAGGGCGAGCAGTACTTC.

The gene calls are TRBV5-1 and TRBJ2-3; 10 bases line up with TRBD2. Trimming cost V 4 bases and J 5 bases; bases outside gene matches: 13. In germline, CDR1 is SGHRS, CDR2 YFSETQ. The CDR3 contains 17 residues. DNA for the CDR3: TGCGCCAGCAGCCAGAGCCGGCTAGCGGGAGTGGAAGATACGCAGTATTTT. Translated: CASSQSRLAGVEDTQYF.

This chain joins TRBV7-8 and TRBJ1-4; TRBD1 aligns across 8 bases. The CDR3 has 16 residues. Germline V gives CDR1 SGHVS, CDR2 FQNEAQ. Trimming took 5 bases from V and 6 from J; bases not matched to a gene: 11. CDR3 protein: CASSPRTGWRDEKLFF. CDR3 DNA: TGTGCCAGCAGCCCTCGGACAGGGTGGCGGGATGAAAAACTGTTTTTT.

The V gene is TRBV6-1, the J gene TRBJ1-1, with 8 bases identical to TRBD1. Unmatched junction bases numbered 5, after V lost 7 bases and J lost 4 bases. From germline, CDR1 is MNHNS and CDR2 SASEGT. The CDR3 runs to 13 residues. CDR3 region: CASKKTGVTEAFF. The CDR3 DNA reads as TGTGCCAGCAAGAAGACAGGGGTCACTGAAGCTTTCTTT.